Included here is one TCR beta chain sequence, with context. The entry originates in a study of patients and donors after allogeneic stem cell transplantation. TCRdb used MiXCR to reprocess the RT-PCR reads, holding one entry per CDR3 protein. The data show under 30,000 distinct CDR3 sequences, approximately 42% seen once. CDR1 and CDR2 from the germline V gene are DFQATT and SNEGSKA (reference sequence). This CDR3 spans 14 amino acids. Trimming shortened V by 2 bases and J by 4 bases, and 12 bases separated the two germline ends. This clonotype was sampled from a human donor who was either an allogeneic HSCT recipient or a stem cell or donor lymphocyte infusion donor (not recorded which). It is not recorded whose cells these are; they may come from a transplant donor. Sequenced material: blood, either unsorted or a sorted T cell fraction (not recorded which). The chain carries TRBV20-1 and TRBJ2-1; weak D call: TRBD2 (5 bases). The CDR3 coding sequence is TGCAGTGCTAGATCCCTAGCAGTTTACAATGAGCAGTTCTTC. Translated: CSARSLAVYNEQFF.